This T cell receptor beta chain was captured by sequencing in a study of T cell responses to AZD1222 COVID-19 vaccine. The assay was immunoSEQ multiplex PCR, and TCRdb's table has in-frame clones only and misses some. The table lists around 160,000 clones, approximately 89% of them singletons. The V gene lost 1 base and the J gene lost 4 bases, with 17 bases spanning the gap. CDR1 and CDR2 from the germline V gene are MGHRA and YSYEKL. The CDR3 runs to 17 residues. This TCR was recovered from an adult in good health. The chain recombines TRBV4-1 with TRBJ2-1; maybe TRBD2 (5 bases). This specimen was peripheral blood, taken on day 0 of AZD1222 vaccination. The CDR3 coding sequence is TGCGCCAGCAGCCAAGCGGAACGAGCGGCTCAGTACAATGAGCAGTTCTTC. Its translation is CASSQAERAAQYNEQFF.